This TCR beta chain came from a study of T cell changes during pregnancy in multiple sclerosis. Clones were sequenced by immunoSEQ multiplex PCR, and TCRdb holds only the in-frame ones, with some missing. The sample records some 60,000 clones, approximately 91% being singletons. As for this clone: Sequence at one end of the junction differs from germline and may be a read error.

Germline lookup yields CDR1 SSHAT and CDR2 FNYEAQ (reference sequence). The CDR3 runs 15 residues. Source: peripheral blood, taken after pregnancy. V is TRBV7-7 and J is TRBJ2-5; TRBD1 is a possible D gene (6 bases). The TCR originated in a female donor with multiple sclerosis, enrolled in a pregnancy study. CDR3 sequence reads: CASSSLRGSQETQYF. The CDR3 nucleotides read TGTGCTAGCAGCTCCCTCAGGGGTTCCCAAGAGACCCAGTACTTC.